The 22 T cell receptor beta chains in this list originate from one sample, sequenced in a study of early T cells in non-severe SARS-CoV-2 infection. Via MiXCR, TCRdb re-called the 5' RACE reads, giving one row per CDR3 protein. The sample lists under 70,000 distinct CDR3 sequences, roughly an eighth occurring once. Sequenced input: whole blood. The receptors were gathered from an adult who was a healthcare worker with PCR-confirmed SARS-CoV-2 infection or an uninfected control (not recorded which).

This clonotype is classed as medium-sized (0.01 to 0.1%). The rearrangement links TRBV11-2 to TRBJ2-1, with D maybe TRBD2 (5 bases). Germline-derived CDR1 and CDR2 are SGHAT and FQNNGV. The CDR3 has 15 residues. Trimming removed 5 bases from V and 1 base from J, with 12 bases in between. CDR3 bases: TGTGCCAGCAGCCGCCGTCGAGGGTCCTACAATGAGCAGTTCTTC. It specifies CASSRRRGSYNEQFF.

This clonotype was detected ten times or more. CDR3 DNA: TGTGCCAGCAGTTACACCAGGAGGAACACTGAAGCTTTCTTT. Translation gives CASSYTRRNTEAFF. The J gene is TRBJ1-1, the V gene TRBV6-5; D gene unclear. CDR1 MNHEY and CDR2 SVGAGI come from the germline V gene. V lost 2 bases and J lost 1, with 8 bases in between. The CDR3 loop spans 14 amino acids.

This clonotype was recorded many times. This chain links TRBV2 with TRBJ2-7, with D perhaps matching TRBD2 (5 bases). Germline CDR1 and CDR2: SNHLY and FYNNEI. The V end lost 4 bases, the J end lost 2 bases, and 12 bases lay between the germline ends. The CDR3 spans 14 residues. For the CDR3, the DNA is TGTGCCAGCAGTGCGACCCGGGATGCCTACGAGCAGTACTTC. Translated: CASSATRDAYEQYF. Drawing the rest from reference TRBV2 and TRBJ2-7, the complete variable domain is EPEVTQTPSHQVTQMGQEVILRCVPISNHLYFYWYRQILGQKVEFLVSFYNNEISEKSEIFDDQFSVERPDGSNFTLKIRSTKLEDSAMYFCASSATRDAYEQYFGPGTRLTVT.

This clonotype was observed at least ten times. The rearrangement joins TRBV15 to TRBJ2-5, with TRBD1 matching over 12 bases. The CDR3 covers 19 residues. Unmatched junction bases numbered 19, after V lost 1 base and J lost 10 bases. Germline CDR1 LNHNV, CDR2 YYDKDF (reference sequence). In DNA form, the CDR3 reads TGTGCCACCAGCAGAGTGGGGGGACAGGGGGCCACGCAAGTGGAGGGCCAGTACTTC. Translated: CATSRVGGQGATQVEGQYF. Complete variable domain (other parts from reference TRBV15 and TRBJ2-5): DAMVIQNPRYQVTQFGKPVTLSCSQTLNHNVMYWYQQKSSQAPKLLFHYYDKDFNNEADTPDNFQSRRPNTSFCFLDIRSPGLGDTAMYLCATSRVGGQGATQVEGQYFGPGTRLLVL.

Relative to its sample, this clonotype is medium-sized. J is TRBJ2-2 and V is TRBV4-2; D is possibly TRBD1 (5 bases). V lost 7 bases and J lost 5, with 8 bases in between. The CDR3 spans 12 residues. Germline V gives CDR1 LGHNA, CDR2 YNFKEQ. In DNA form, the CDR3 reads TGTGCCAGCAACCAGGGTACCGGGGAGCTGTTTTTT. Its protein is CASNQGTGELFF.

This clonotype was counted ten times or more. The rearrangement links TRBV18 to TRBJ2-1; tentative D call: TRBD2 (6 bases). Trimming removed 4 bases from V and 1 base from J, with 8 bases in between. The CDR3 loop spans 14 amino acids. Per germline, CDR1 KGHSH and CDR2 LQKENI. The CDR3 DNA is TGTGCCAGCTCACGACTAGGTTCCTACAATGAGCAGTTCTTC. Translated, it gives CASSRLGSYNEQFF.

This clonotype appeared a few times. The chain has TRBV5-1 and TRBJ2-5; perhaps TRBD1 as D (7 bases). Trimming left V 0 bases short and J 4 bases short, with 13 bases between. CDR1 and CDR2 from the germline V gene are SGHRS and YFSETQ. The CDR3 consists of 15 residues. The CDR3 sequence: CASSLEAGGRETQYF. Written as DNA, the CDR3 is TGCGCCAGCAGCTTGGAGGCAGGGGGGCGAGAGACCCAGTACTTC.

The V and J genes are TRBV24-1 and TRBJ2-3; 7 bases agree with TRBD2. The trim removed 6 bases at V and 2 bases at J, leaving 4 bases unmatched. In germline, CDR1 is KGHDR, CDR2 SFDVKD. The CDR3 has 14 residues. CDR3 residues: CATSRGRNTDTQYF. In DNA form, the CDR3 reads TGTGCCACCAGTCGCGGGAGAAACACAGATACGCAGTATTTT.

This sequence joins TRBV12-3 or TRBV12-4 and TRBJ2-3; D unresolved. The V end was cut by 3 bases, the J end by 0 bases, with 10 bases between. The CDR3 runs to 15 residues. This chain's CDR3 is CASSFGRVSTDTQYF. Here the CDR3 DNA reads TGTGCCAGCAGTTTCGGCAGAGTGAGCACAGATACGCAGTATTTT.

The chain is built from TRBV29-1 and TRBJ2-1; 12 nucleotides line up with TRBD2. Germline CDR1 SQVTM, CDR2 ANQGSEA. The CDR3 contains 17 residues. Unmatched junction bases numbered 15, after V lost 6 bases and J lost 6 bases. CDR3 bases: TGCAGCGTGGACCTGACTAGCGGGAGTTTGTGGAGCAATGAGCAGTTCTTC. Protein: CSVDLTSGSLWSNEQFF.

This clonotype showed up many times. The chain recombines TRBV7-9 with TRBJ2-1; D is possibly TRBD2 (6 bases). Looked up from germline, CDR1 is SEHNR and CDR2 is FQNEAQ (reference sequence). The CDR3 spans 16 residues. Trimming took off 6 bases at V and 3 bases at J, with 18 bases between the two ends. This CDR3 is CASSPLSGLFYNEQFF. CDR3 DNA sequence: TGTGCCAGCAGTCCCTTGTCGGGACTGTTCTACAATGAGCAGTTCTTC.

This clonotype has a handful of counts. The chain recombines TRBV4-2 with TRBJ2-7, with 13 bases identical to TRBD2. The CDR3 is 16 residues long. From germline, CDR1 is LGHNA and CDR2 YNFKEQ. Trimming removed 0 bases from V and 4 bases from J; junction bases left unmatched: 3. CDR3 bases: TGTGCCAGCAGCCAAGATGGGACTAGCGGGAAATACGAGCAGTACTTC. Translation: CASSQDGTSGKYEQYF.

The sample holds many counts of this clonotype. The chain recombines TRBV7-6 with TRBJ1-2, with 8 bases identical to TRBD1. Germline values: CDR1 SGHVS, CDR2 FNYEAQ. V gave up 5 bases and J gave up 4 bases; unmatched junction bases: 6. The CDR3 totals 14 residues. The CDR3 DNA follows: TGTGCCAGCAGCATTTCCGGGACAGGCTATGGCTACACCTTC. Translating it yields CASSISGTGYGYTF.

This clonotype was detected ten times or more. Written as DNA, the CDR3 is TGTGCCAGCAGGCGCACTAGCGGCCTGGGGTACGAGCAGTACTTC. Amino acid sequence: CASRRTSGLGYEQYF. J is TRBJ2-7 and V is TRBV12-3 or TRBV12-4, with TRBD2 matching 8 bases. The CDR3 has 15 residues. Trimming at V came to 6 bases and at J to 4 bases, leaving 11 bases not matched to a gene.

This clonotype was counted at least ten times. The chain has TRBV27 and TRBJ2-7; a possible D gene is TRBD1 (5 bases). The V and J ends lost 5 bases and 3 bases respectively, with 11 bases between them. This CDR3 has 13 amino acids. The germline CDR1 and CDR2 sequences are MNHEY and SMNVEV (reference sequence). The CDR3 coding sequence is TGTGCCAGCAGTCCACAGGTGAACTACGAGCAGTACTTC. Encoded protein: CASSPQVNYEQYF.

The chain combines TRBV6-1 with TRBJ1-1, with D possibly matching TRBD1 (5 bases). Germline CDR1 and CDR2: MNHNS and SASEGT. This CDR3 is 12 amino acids long. V lost 7 bases and J 3 bases, leaving 9 bases between the germline ends. CDR3 sequence (DNA): TGTGCCAGCAACCGGGGGGACACTGAAGCTTTCTTT. Amino acid sequence: CASNRGDTEAFF.

The chain has TRBV20-1 and TRBJ1-1; D is ambiguous. V lost 1 base, J lost 4 bases, and 10 bases lay in between. This CDR3 comprises 13 residues. CDR1 is DFQATT and CDR2 is SNEGSKA in the germline V gene (reference sequence). This CDR3 is CSARGAESTEAFF. CDR3 sequence (DNA): TGCAGTGCTAGAGGGGCGGAAAGCACTGAAGCTTTCTTT.

The chain is built from TRBV2 and TRBJ1-3; D not certain. The germline gives CDR1 SNHLY, CDR2 FYNNEI. Trimming cost V 11 bases and J 0 bases, with 11 bases left between them. There are 13 residues in the CDR3. CDR3 sequence reads: CASRSSSGNTIYF. CDR3 DNA sequence: TGTGCCTCCCGGTCCAGCTCTGGAAACACCATATATTTT.

The sample holds a few counts of this clonotype. The V gene is TRBV3-1, the J gene TRBJ2-3; no clear D gene. V dropped 4 bases and J dropped 1 base, with 9 bases sitting between them. From germline, CDR1 is LGHDT and CDR2 YNNKEL (reference sequence). The CDR3 extends over 14 amino acids. The CDR3: CASSRGYGTDTQYF. The CDR3 bases are TGTGCCAGCAGCCGCGGTTACGGCACAGATACGCAGTATTTT.

This clonotype was counted ten times or more. The V call is TRBV29-1, the J call TRBJ2-5; D is undetermined. Per the germline V gene, CDR1 is SQVTM and CDR2 is ANQGSEA. The CDR3 contains 11 residues. The ends were cut back, 0 bases at V and 5 bases at J, with 4 bases in the middle. CDR3 bases: TGCAGCGTTGAAGAGGTGGAGACCCAGTACTTC. It specifies CSVEEVETQYF.

The table lists this clonotype with a few counts. This chain links TRBV27 with TRBJ1-2, with D unresolved. Germline V gene data show CDR1 as MNHEY and CDR2 as SMNVEV (reference sequence). Trimming left V 6 bases short and J 0 bases short, with 20 bases between. The CDR3 is 17 residues long. The CDR3 protein is CASRNPTFDAPNYGYTF. The DNA for the CDR3 is TGTGCCAGCAGAAACCCCACCTTCGACGCACCTAACTATGGCTACACCTTC.

The J gene is TRBJ2-1, the V gene TRBV28; no firm D call. The ends were cut back, 2 bases at V and 12 bases at J, with 8 bases in the middle. The V gene's germline CDR1 is MDHEN and CDR2 SYDVKM. The CDR3 covers 11 residues. CDR3 sequence: CASSLAARQFF. The CDR3 DNA is TGTGCCAGCAGTTTAGCAGCTAGGCAGTTCTTC.